Described below is a single T cell receptor beta chain sequence and its context. 300 ng DNA, roughly 30,000 T cell genomes, went into unsorted PBMC replicate PCRs. The authors sequenced unsorted PBMC DNA on ten immunoSEQ deep assay plates. TCRdb's copy holds only in-frame clones and misses some; the assay was immunoSEQ multiplex PCR. The top ten clones hold more than 10% of a sample with fewer than 700,000 clones, around 78% of them seen once. The length of the CDR3 is 15 residues. Germline loops: CDR1 MDHEN, CDR2 SYDVKM. With V trimmed by 7 bases and J by 6 bases, 12 bases remained unmatched. The sample belongs to a study of shared clonotypes between healthy human individuals. Adult Caucasians living in Nashville, Tennessee made up all of the donors.

This sequence was found in a woman aged 40-49 years in good health. Some clones in this sample may be carry-over from other donors' samples. The genes are TRBV28 and TRBJ1-5; TRBD1 agrees at 7 bases. The specimen sequenced was PBMCs. The CDR3 is CASNPDRVGSQPQHF. The CDR3 DNA reads as TGTGCCAGCAATCCCGACAGGGTTGGAAGTCAGCCCCAGCATTTT.